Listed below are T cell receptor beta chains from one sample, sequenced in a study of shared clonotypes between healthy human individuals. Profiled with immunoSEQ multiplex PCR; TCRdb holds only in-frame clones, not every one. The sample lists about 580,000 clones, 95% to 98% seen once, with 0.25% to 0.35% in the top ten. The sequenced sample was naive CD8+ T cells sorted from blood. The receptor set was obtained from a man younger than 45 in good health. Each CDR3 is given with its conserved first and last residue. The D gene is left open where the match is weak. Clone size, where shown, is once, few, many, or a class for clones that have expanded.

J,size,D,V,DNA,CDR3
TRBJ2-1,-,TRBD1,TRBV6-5,TGTGCCAGCAGCCCAGACAGGGGGCCTTTCAATGAGCAGTTCTTC,CASSPDRGPFNEQFF
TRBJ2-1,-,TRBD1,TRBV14,TGTGCCAGCAAGAGGACAGGGGAAGACAATGAGCAGTTCTTC,CASKRTGEDNEQFF
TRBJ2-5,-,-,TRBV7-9,TGTGCCAGCAGCTCGCGGGACCGCGCTAAAGAGACCCAGTACTTC,CASSSRDRAKETQYF
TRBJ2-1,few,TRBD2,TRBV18,TGTGCCAGCTCACTTCTCGCTACATCTAGCGGGAGTGGTGGGCAGTTCTTC,CASSLLATSSGSGGQFF
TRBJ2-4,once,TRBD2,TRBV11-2,TGTGCCAGCAGCTTAGGCAGCGGGAGACCCCTAAACATTCAGTACTTC,CASSLGSGRPLNIQYF
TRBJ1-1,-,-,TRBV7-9,TGTGCCAGCAGCTTAGATTCGGCAGGGACCTACACTGAAGCTTTCTTT,CASSLDSAGTYTEAFF
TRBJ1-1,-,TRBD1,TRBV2,TGTGCCAGCAGTGAAAGTTCAGGGGGGCGAAGAGTGGCTTTCTTT,CASSESSGGRRVAFF
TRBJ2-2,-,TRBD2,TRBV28,TGTGCCAGCAGTCCCGGACTAGCGGGAGACAGGGCCGGGGAGCTGTTTTTT,CASSPGLAGDRAGELFF
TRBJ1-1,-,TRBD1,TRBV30,TGTGCCTGGAAGATCCGGGACAGGGGTCACCACTTAGAAGCTTTCTTT,CAWKIRDRGHHLEAFF
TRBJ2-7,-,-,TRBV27,TGTGCCAGCAGTTTATATCCCAACTCCTACGAGCAGTACTTC,CASSLYPNSYEQYF
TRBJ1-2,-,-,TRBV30,TGTGCCTGGAGCTTAGTGGGGGGCGCGGAGGGCTACACCTTC,CAWSLVGGAEGYTF
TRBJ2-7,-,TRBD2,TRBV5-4,TGTGCCAGCAGCTTGGTAACAGCGGGAGACGAGCAGTACTTC,CASSLVTAGDEQYF
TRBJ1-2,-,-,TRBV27,TGTGCCAGCAGTTTATCTGTATTATATGGCTACACCTTC,CASSLSVLYGYTF
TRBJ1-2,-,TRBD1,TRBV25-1,TGTGCCAGCAGTGAATGGGGGACAGGGGACCGCCGGGATGGCTACACCTTC,CASSEWGTGDRRDGYTF
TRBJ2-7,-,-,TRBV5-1,TGCGCCAGCAGCTTGGTAGGACTCGAGCAGTACTTC,CASSLVGLEQYF
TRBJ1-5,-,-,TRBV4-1,TGCGCCAGCAGCCACCTCACCGGGACGGCGGCTAATCAGCCCCAGCATTTT,CASSHLTGTAANQPQHF
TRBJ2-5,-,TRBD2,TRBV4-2,TGTGCCAGCAGCCAGTCAGGCGGGAGCGAGACCCAGTACTTC,CASSQSGGSETQYF
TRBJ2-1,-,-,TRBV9,TGTGCCAGCAGTTATAATCTGGGCCGGGACAAAATACGGGGATACAATGAGCAGTTCTTC,CASSYNLGRDKIRGYNEQFF
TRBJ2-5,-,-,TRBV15,TGTGCCACCAGCAGAGTAAGGACGACGACCCAAGAGACCCAGTACTTC,CATSRVRTTTQETQYF
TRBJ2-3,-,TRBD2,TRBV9,TGTGCCAGCAGTCCTCAAGGACTAGGGGTAGATACGCAGTATTTT,CASSPQGLGVDTQYF
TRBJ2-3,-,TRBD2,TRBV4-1,TGCGCCAGCAGCCAAGTCGGTCTAGCGGGAGGGCCTTCGACAGATACGCAGTATTTT,CASSQVGLAGGPSTDTQYF
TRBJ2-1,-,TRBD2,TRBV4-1,TGCGCCAGCAGCCAACCGGGACTAGCGGGAGTTAATGAGCAGTTCTTC,CASSQPGLAGVNEQFF
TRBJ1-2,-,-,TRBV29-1,TGCAGCGTTCCCAGGGAGGATGGCTACACCTTC,CSVPREDGYTF
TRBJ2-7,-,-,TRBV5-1,TGCGCCAGCAGCTTGTTTGCCCAAAGCTCCTACGAGCAGTACTTC,CASSLFAQSSYEQYF
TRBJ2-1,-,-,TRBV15,TGTGCCACCAGCAGAGATCGGGGGTACAATGAGCAGTTCTTC,CATSRDRGYNEQFF
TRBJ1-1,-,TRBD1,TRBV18,TGTGCCAGCTCACGTGACCCGGGACAGACTGAAGCTTTCTTT,CASSRDPGQTEAFF
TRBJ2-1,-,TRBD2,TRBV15,TGTGCCACCAGCCGTCTCGGGACTAGCGGGAACAATGAGCAGTTCTTC,CATSRLGTSGNNEQFF
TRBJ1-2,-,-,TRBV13,TGTGCCAGCGGGAGAAGGGCGCCGGTCGAGTTCTCCTTCTATGGCTACACCTTC,CASGRRAPVEFSFYGYTF
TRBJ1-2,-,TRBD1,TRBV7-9,TGTGCCAGCAGCCTGCAGGGGGCCAACGGCTACACCTTC,CASSLQGANGYTF
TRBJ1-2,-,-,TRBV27,TGTGCCAGCAGTTTAGTCGGAGGGCATGATGGCTACACCTTC,CASSLVGGHDGYTF
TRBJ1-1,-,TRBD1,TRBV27,TGTGCCAGCAGTGCGACAGGGTCGAACACTGAAGCTTTCTTT,CASSATGSNTEAFF
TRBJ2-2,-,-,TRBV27,TGTGCCAGCAGTCAGAACACCGGGGAGCTGTTTTTT,CASSQNTGELFF
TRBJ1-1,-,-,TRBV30,TGTGCCTGGAGTGTCGAAGCCGACAGGACTGAAGCTTTCTTT,CAWSVEADRTEAFF
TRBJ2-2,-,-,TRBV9,TGTGCCAGCAGCGACCCAGGGGCCGGGGCCGGGGAGCTGTTTTTT,CASSDPGAGAGELFF
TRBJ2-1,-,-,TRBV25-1,TGTGCCAGCAGTGAATCTGCGGACAATGAGCAGTTCTTC,CASSESADNEQFF
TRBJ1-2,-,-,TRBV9,TGTGCCAGCAGCGTAAGGGATAACTATGGCTACACCTTC,CASSVRDNYGYTF
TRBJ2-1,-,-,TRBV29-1,TGCAGCGTTGAAGAAATCAACAATGAGCAGTTCTTC,CSVEEINNEQFF
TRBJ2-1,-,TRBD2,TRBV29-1,TGCAGCGTTGAAATGCCCCTGACTAGCGGGAAGTCCTACAATGAGCAGTTCTTC,CSVEMPLTSGKSYNEQFF
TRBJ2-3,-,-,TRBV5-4,TGTGCCAGCAGTCAAGGGGCGGACGAGAAAACAGATACGCAGTATTTT,CASSQGADEKTDTQYF
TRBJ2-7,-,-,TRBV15,TGTGCCACCAGCAGAGAGGGCAGGAGTTCCTACGAGCAGTACTTC,CATSREGRSSYEQYF
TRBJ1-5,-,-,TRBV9,TGTGCCAGCAGCGTCTCATCAAATCAGCCCCAGCATTTT,CASSVSSNQPQHF
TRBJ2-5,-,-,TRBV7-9,TGTGCCAGCAGCGAGGGGGGAGCAAAGACCCAGTACTTC,CASSEGGAKTQYF
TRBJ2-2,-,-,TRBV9,TGTGCCAGCAAAGGGACCCCCTCGGCGCCGAACACCGGGGAGCTGTTTTTT,CASKGTPSAPNTGELFF
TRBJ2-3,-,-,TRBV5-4,TGTGCCAGCAGCTTCCCCCCGGCAGATACGCAGTATTTT,CASSFPPADTQYF
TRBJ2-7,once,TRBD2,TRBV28,TGTGCCAGCAGCAAGACTAGCGGGCATTCCTACGAGCAGTACTTC,CASSKTSGHSYEQYF